This is a list of T cell receptor beta chains from one sample in a study of OX40 agonist ivuxolimab in advanced cancers. The repertoire was sequenced with immunoSEQ multiplex PCR; TCRdb's copy has only in-frame clones and lacks some. The sample has some 19,000 clones; 87% are singletons. The input for sequencing was CD4+ or CD8+ T cells sorted from blood, taken in a trial of the OX40 agonist ivuxolimab. Source of these receptors: an adult with an advanced solid tumor such as melanoma, head and neck, liver or kidney cancer. Each CDR3 is given with its conserved first and last residue. The D gene is left open where the match is weak. Clone sizes are given selectively: once, few, many, or a class where the clone is expanded.

CDR3nt | CDR3aa | v_gene | len | abundance | d_gene | j_gene
TGTGCCAGCAGCTTGGGACGGGGATACACTGAAGCTTTCTTT | CASSLGRGYTEAFF | TRBV28 | 14 | NA | NA | TRBJ1-1
TGCGCCAGCAGCTTGGAAAGGGGCCCACTCTATGGCTACACCTTC | CASSLERGPLYGYTF | TRBV5-1 | 15 | NA | NA | TRBJ1-2
TGTGCCAGCAGTTCCGGACAAACAGGAAAACTGTTTTTT | CASSSGQTGKLFF | TRBV27 | 13 | once | NA | TRBJ1-4
TGTGCCAGCAGCTTAGGCCCTAGGGGGGCGGGAAATGAAAAACTGTTTTTT | CASSLGPRGAGNEKLFF | TRBV11-2 | 17 | NA | NA | TRBJ1-4
TGCAGCGTTGAAATCACTTACAATGAGCAGTTCTTC | CSVEITYNEQFF | TRBV29-1 | 12 | NA | NA | TRBJ2-1
TGTGCCAGTAGTATTTGGGGTGAGCAGTTCTTC | CASSIWGEQFF | TRBV19 | 11 | few | NA | TRBJ2-1
TGTGCCAGCAGTTCTAACCGACTAGCGTCGGCCTACAATGAGCAGTTCTTC | CASSSNRLASAYNEQFF | TRBV7-9 | 17 | NA | TRBD2 | TRBJ2-1
TGTGCCAGCAGCTTAGGACTCGCCGACCCCACCGGGGAGCTGTTTTTT | CASSLGLADPTGELFF | TRBV7-9 | 16 | NA | NA | TRBJ2-2
TGTGCCAGTAGTATGATCGGACAGGGGTATGGCTACACCTTC | CASSMIGQGYGYTF | TRBV19 | 14 | NA | TRBD1 | TRBJ1-2
TGTGCCAGCAGTCAGACAGGCCGTGAGCCCCAGCATTTT | CASSQTGREPQHF | TRBV6-5 | 13 | once | NA | TRBJ1-5
TGTGCCAGCAGCTTAGGGCCGTTCACAGATACGCAGTATTTT | CASSLGPFTDTQYF | TRBV7-8 | 14 | NA | NA | TRBJ2-3
TGTGCCAGCAGCTTAGAGCAGGGGGCGAGAACCGGGGAGCTGTTTTTT | CASSLEQGARTGELFF | TRBV7-8 | 16 | NA | TRBD1 | TRBJ2-2
TGTGCCAGCAGCGTAGTAGCAGGGATAACAGATACGCAGTATTTT | CASSVVAGITDTQYF | TRBV9 | 15 | NA | NA | TRBJ2-3
TGTGCCAGCGGACGACCAGAGCCCTATGGCTACACCTTC | CASGRPEPYGYTF | TRBV7-2 | 13 | NA | NA | TRBJ1-2
TGTGCGGCGTCGTCTAGTCGAGAAAGTGTCACAGATACGCAGTATTTT | CAASSSRESVTDTQYF | TRBV28 | 16 | NA | NA | TRBJ2-3
TGTGCCAGCAGCCCAGGGACAGGGAGCACCCAGTACTTC | CASSPGTGSTQYF | TRBV11-2 | 13 | NA | TRBD1 | TRBJ2-5
TGTGCCAGCAGTTTAACAGCAGGGACTAACTATGGCTACACCTTC | CASSLTAGTNYGYTF | TRBV28 | 15 | NA | NA | TRBJ1-2
TGCGCCAGCAGCTCGGACAGGGCCGGGGGGACTGAAGCTTTCTTT | CASSSDRAGGTEAFF | TRBV5-1 | 15 | NA | TRBD1 | TRBJ1-1
TGCGCCAGCAGCCAAGATGGAGGCCTGGGCACCGGGGAGCTGTTTTTT | CASSQDGGLGTGELFF | TRBV4-3 | 16 | NA | NA | TRBJ2-2
TGTGCCCTTAGGACGGGAGGGGCAGATACGCAGTATTTT | CALRTGGADTQYF | TRBV6-6 | 13 | NA | TRBD2 | TRBJ2-3
TGCAGCGTTGAAGATCTAAGATCTGAAGCTTTCTTT | CSVEDLRSEAFF | TRBV29-1 | 12 | NA | NA | TRBJ1-1
TGTGCCAGCAGTTGGGGGGATGAGCAGTACTTC | CASSWGDEQYF | TRBV28 | 11 | NA | NA | TRBJ2-7
TGTGCCAGCAGTTCGATTTACAGGGGGGAAGGTGAAAGCGGTGAAGCTTTCTTT | CASSSIYRGEGESGEAFF | TRBV28 | 18 | NA | TRBD1 | TRBJ1-1
TGTGCCAGTCTAGGAGGGGGAGGTAGGGAGCAGTACTTC | CASLGGGGREQYF | TRBV5-6 | 13 | NA | NA | TRBJ2-7
TGTGCCAGCAGCTCTCCGCGTGGACAGGGCCTCGACAATGAGCAGTTCTTC | CASSSPRGQGLDNEQFF | TRBV7-9 | 17 | NA | TRBD1 | TRBJ2-1
TGCGCCAGCAGTCTGGACAGGAAATTGAACACTGAAGCTTTCTTT | CASSLDRKLNTEAFF | TRBV4-3 | 15 | NA | TRBD1 | TRBJ1-1
TGTGCCAGTACTAACCCTCGGGAAGATAGCAATCAGCCCCAGCATTTT | CASTNPREDSNQPQHF | TRBV19 | 16 | NA | NA | TRBJ1-5
TGTGCCAGCTCGGGGGAGAACTACGAGCAGTACTTC | CASSGENYEQYF | TRBV2 | 12 | NA | NA | TRBJ2-7
TGTGCCAGCAGCGCCGCGGACGGGGAGAACACTGAAGCTTTCTTT | CASSAADGENTEAFF | TRBV7-9 | 15 | NA | NA | TRBJ1-1
TGTGCCAGCAGCAGCGGACAGCCACAAGAGACCCAGTACTTC | CASSSGQPQETQYF | TRBV28 | 14 | NA | NA | TRBJ2-5
TGTGCCAGCAGCTTAGTACAGCGGTACGAGACCCAGTACTTC | CASSLVQRYETQYF | TRBV11-2 | 14 | NA | NA | TRBJ2-5
TGTGCCTTGACAGGGGAGGATGGCTACACCTTC | CALTGEDGYTF | TRBV30 | 11 | NA | TRBD1 | TRBJ1-2
TGTGCCTGGAAAGGGCCCATCTACGAGCAGTACTTC | CAWKGPIYEQYF | TRBV30 | 12 | NA | NA | TRBJ2-7
TGTGCCAGCAGCTACCGACAGCCCACAAGCACAGATACGCAGTATTTT | CASSYRQPTSTDTQYF | TRBV5-6 | 16 | NA | NA | TRBJ2-3
TGTGCCAGCGTGTCGGGAGGGGAGTACACCGGGGAGCTGTTTTTT | CASVSGGEYTGELFF | TRBV28 | 15 | NA | TRBD2 | TRBJ2-2
TGTGCCAGCACCCCCGCCCCGGGAGCCTACAATGAGCAGTTCTTC | CASTPAPGAYNEQFF | TRBV6-6 | 15 | NA | NA | TRBJ2-1
TGTGCCATCAGTGAGGCAAGGGGGAGCTCCTACGAGCAGTACTTC | CAISEARGSSYEQYF | TRBV10-3 | 15 | NA | NA | TRBJ2-7
TGTGCCAGCAGTCCGGGACAGGGGGCCGGGGAGACCCAGTACTTC | CASSPGQGAGETQYF | TRBV27 | 15 | NA | TRBD1 | TRBJ2-5
TGTGCCATCAGTGAGCAAGAGACAGGGAACCATGAGCAGTTCTTC | CAISEQETGNHEQFF | TRBV10-3 | 15 | NA | TRBD1 | TRBJ2-1
TGTGCCAGCAGCTTAACAGGGGGGGACACAGATACGCAGTATTTT | CASSLTGGDTDTQYF | TRBV7-3 | 15 | NA | NA | TRBJ2-3
TGTGCCATCAGTGAAGGGACACTGAACACTGAAGCTTTCTTT | CAISEGTLNTEAFF | TRBV10-3 | 14 | NA | NA | TRBJ1-1
TGTGCCAGCAGCCAAGGAGTTTCTGAAGCTTTCTTT | CASSQGVSEAFF | TRBV14 | 12 | few | NA | TRBJ1-1
TGTGCCAGCAGCGTAGACGACAGGGGGCCGGATGAAGCTTTCTTT | CASSVDDRGPDEAFF | TRBV9 | 15 | NA | TRBD1 | TRBJ1-1
TGTGCCAGCAGTGAATGGCTCACTGAAGCTTTCTTT | CASSEWLTEAFF | TRBV6-1 | 12 | NA | NA | TRBJ1-1
TGTGCCAGCAGCCCCACAGGGGGGCCTAGGGAGCAGTACTTC | CASSPTGGPREQYF | TRBV9 | 14 | NA | TRBD1 | TRBJ2-7